This TCR beta chain derives from a study of early stage breast cancer tumors. Across the whole study: Of some 17 invasive breast tumors, twelve were hormone receptor-positive, HER2-negative.

Overall study results and limits: Enriched TCRB sequences shared across patients were mostly commonly generated sequences. Comparing each tissue with blood distinguished tumor from normal in 14 of 16 patients.

Each sample had two DNA replicates, 0.45 to 0.65 ug blood or about 1.4 ug tissue. TCRdb's table, derived via immunoSEQ multiplex PCR, lists solely in-frame clones and lacks some. This table has about 36,000 clones, over 65% appearing once. About this clone itself: The antigen is unknown.

The origin of this receptor is a person in their sixties with breast cancer. The material sequenced was blood.

The CDR3 spells CASSHVPANIQYF. In nucleotides, the CDR3 is TGTGCCAGCAGCCATGTACCCGCGAACATTCAGTACTTC. This chain links TRBV14 with TRBJ2-4; D remains ambiguous. V lost 3 bases and J 7 bases, leaving 10 bases between the germline ends. Per the germline V gene, CDR1 is SGHDN and CDR2 is FVKESK. The length of the CDR3 is 13 residues.